The present T cell receptor (beta chain) was sequenced within a study of control samples from healthy donors and cancer patients. TCRdb's copy holds only in-frame clones and misses some; the assay was immunoSEQ multiplex PCR. Here the sample spans about 190,000 clones, about 93% being singletons. The CDR3 extends over 13 amino acids. From germline, CDR1 is GTSNPN and CDR2 SVGIG (reference sequence). The V gene lost 3 bases and the J gene lost 8 bases, with 16 bases spanning the gap. This sequence originates from a man between 18 and 35 years old in good health. Material for sequencing was blood. The chain has TRBV30 and TRBJ1-2; tentative D call: TRBD1 (5 bases). CDR3 sequence reads: CAWREAGLEGYTF. For the CDR3, the DNA is TGTGCCTGGAGGGAAGCAGGGTTAGAGGGCTACACCTTC. Supplemented by reference TRBV30 and TRBJ1-2, the full variable domain reads SQTIHQWPATLVQPVGSPLSLECTVEGTSNPNLYWYRQAAGRGLQLLFYSVGIGQISSEVPQNLSASRPQDRQFILSSKKLLLSDSGFYLCAWREAGLEGYTFGSGTRLTVV.